This TCR beta chain was sequenced for a study of blood T cell repertoires in COVID-19. Whole-study context: COVID-19 samples from acute and convalescent phases originated in the United States, Italy and Spain. T cells, B-cell-depleted T cells, or PBMCs supplied cDNA or gDNA.

The V end was cut by 6 bases, the J end by 9 bases, with 11 bases between. Germline V gene lookup returns CDR1 LGHDT and CDR2 YNNKEL (reference sequence). CDR3 length equals 12 residues. TCRdb keeps only in-frame clones here, not all; method: immunoSEQ multiplex PCR. The data hold roughly 68,000 clones, with nearly 90% observed a single time. Sample: peripheral blood. The rearrangement joins TRBV3-1 (or the pseudogene TRBV3-2) to TRBJ2-2; D uncertain. The TCR sequence derives from a middle-aged man with acute or convalescent COVID-19. The CDR3 nucleotides read TGTGCCAGCAGGTCCGGAGACCGGGAGCTGTTTTTT. This codes for CASRSGDRELFF.